What follows are 16 T cell receptor beta chains derived from one specimen sequenced in a study of post-analysis software for immune sequencing data. Incorporated into the TCR beta cDNA libraries were unique molecular identifiers, which served to reduce PCR and sequencing biases. TCRdb reprocessed the PCR reads with MiXCR, giving one entry per CDR3 protein. The sample lists about 540,000 distinct CDR3 sequences, around a third occurring once. Study outcomes and limitations: When patients were compared with controls, four or five TRBV segments were more frequent, TRBV5-6, TRBV5-1 and TRBV20-1 among them.

Their cognate antigens are unknown. What was sequenced was blood. These receptors originate from a girl between 2 and 17 years old with multiple sclerosis.

The chain joins TRBV29-1 to TRBJ2-1; a weak D match, TRBD2 (6 bases). V was shortened by 3 bases and J by 6 bases, with 12 bases between the two germline ends. The CDR3 is 13 amino acids. Germline V gene sequence: CDR1 SQVTM, CDR2 ANQGSEA. In DNA form, the CDR3 reads TGCAGCGTTGAGGACTACCGGGCCAATGAGCAGTTCTTC. Its translation is CSVEDYRANEQFF.

This chain links TRBV7-9 with TRBJ2-1; TRBD1 is a possible D gene (6 bases). V was shortened by 4 bases and J by 7 bases, with 23 bases between the two germline ends. The CDR3 has 17 amino acids. Germline CDR1 and CDR2: SEHNR and FQNEAQ (reference sequence). The CDR3 DNA follows: TGTGCCAGCAGCTCAACACTAGGGGGTTGGGTCGGAAATGAGCAGTTCTTC. As protein: CASSSTLGGWVGNEQFF.

This clonotype was observed a few times. V gene TRBV9 combines with J gene TRBJ1-1, with D possibly matching TRBD1 (5 bases). The CDR3 runs 12 residues. The germline CDR1 and CDR2 sequences are SGDLS and YYNGEE. V lost 7 bases, J lost 1 base, and 8 bases lay in between. The chain's CDR3 is CASEGQNTEAFF. As DNA, the CDR3 is TGTGCCAGCGAAGGACAGAACACTGAAGCTTTCTTT.

This clonotype has a handful of counts. V gene TRBV29-1 combines with J gene TRBJ1-4, with no clear D. Germline CDR1 reads SQVTM; CDR2 reads ANQGSEA. Trimming left V 5 bases short and J 1 base short, with 8 bases between. The CDR3 is 13 residues long. The CDR3 bases are TGCAGCGTTTACGAGGGAACTAATGAAAAACTGTTTTTT. Protein sequence: CSVYEGTNEKLFF.

This chain connects TRBV7-9 to TRBJ2-1, with D perhaps assigned TRBD1 or TRBD2 (6 bases each). CDR3 length: 15 amino acids. Germline assignment: CDR1 SEHNR and CDR2 FQNEAQ (reference sequence). V lost 4 bases and J 7 bases, leaving 17 bases between the germline ends. The CDR3 protein is CASSSRGAGGNEQFF. In DNA form, the CDR3 reads TGTGCCAGCAGCTCAAGGGGGGCTGGGGGAAATGAGCAGTTCTTC.

This clonotype occurred many times. The chain is built from TRBV5-6 and TRBJ2-7; TRBD2 matches 12 bases. Per the germline V gene, CDR1 is SGHDT and CDR2 is YYEEEE. After removal of 3 bases from V and 6 bases from J, the junction contained 4 bases not matched to a gene. The CDR3 is 14 residues long. The CDR3, as DNA: TGTGCCAGCAGCTCTAGCGGGGGGGCCCTCGAGCAGTACTTC. Amino acid sequence: CASSSSGGALEQYF.

The chain recombines TRBV20-1 with TRBJ2-6; D may be TRBD1 or TRBD2 (5 bases each). V lost 5 bases and J 2 bases, leaving 16 bases between the germline ends. The CDR3 has 16 amino acids. The germline V gene encodes CDR1 DFQATT and CDR2 SNEGSKA (reference sequence). The DNA of the CDR3 is TGCAGTGCTCCTCGGGGCCCAGCCACTGGGGCCAACGTCCTGACTTTC. It translates to CSAPRGPATGANVLTF.

This clonotype has only a few counts. The chain uses TRBV14 and TRBJ2-1; D might be TRBD1 or TRBD2, each matching 6 bases. The germline V and J ends were trimmed by 4 bases and 7 bases, with 14 bases remaining between them. The CDR3 is 14 amino acids. Germline V lookup: CDR1 SGHDN, CDR2 FVKESK. The CDR3 DNA reads as TGTGCCAGCAGCCGAATAGGGGGGTGGAATGAGCAGTTCTTC. It encodes CASSRIGGWNEQFF.

A single count supports this clonotype. The chain carries TRBV4-1 and TRBJ2-2, with D perhaps matching TRBD1 or TRBD2 (5 bases each). The V gene's germline CDR1 is MGHRA and CDR2 YSYEKL. Trimming stripped 1 base from V and 3 bases from J, with 9 bases between. The CDR3 loop spans 15 amino acids. The chain's CDR3 is CASSQAGPYTGELFF. The CDR3 DNA sequence: TGCGCCAGCAGCCAAGCGGGGCCGTACACCGGGGAGCTGTTTTTT.

The sample holds a few counts of this clonotype. The chain links TRBV9 to TRBJ2-3, with TRBD1 matching over 9 bases. This CDR3 is built from 14 residues. Germline lookup yields CDR1 SGDLS and CDR2 YYNGEE. J lost 4 bases, V lost 2 bases, and 2 bases had no gene match. The CDR3 here is CASSVGTGSDTQYF. CDR3 sequence (DNA): TGTGCCAGCAGCGTCGGGACAGGGTCAGATACGCAGTATTTT.

This chain joins TRBV28 and TRBJ1-5, with D unresolved. The CDR3 is made up of 16 amino acids. Germline CDR1 is MDHEN and CDR2 is SYDVKM. V was shortened by 10 bases and J by 3 bases, with 22 bases between the two germline ends. The CDR3 DNA follows: TGTGCCACGCGGGTTGGAGGGCGATCCCTCAATCAGCCCCAGCATTTT. Protein: CATRVGGRSLNQPQHF. The whole variable domain, remainder taken from reference TRBV28 and TRBJ1-5, is DVKVTQSSRYLVKRTGEKVFLECVQDMDHENMFWYRQDPGLGLRLIYFSYDVKMKEKGDIPEGYSVSREKKERFSLILESASTNQTSMYLCATRVGGRSLNQPQHFGDGTRLSIL.

This chain links TRBV5-1 with TRBJ1-1; 7 nucleotides match TRBD1. The germline gives CDR1 SGHRS, CDR2 YFSETQ. The CDR3 length is 15 residues. The junction had 3 bases not matched to a gene; V was cut back by 0 bases and J by 1 base. The CDR3 DNA is TGCGCCAGCAGCTTGGAGGCAGGGGGGAACACTGAAGCTTTCTTT. Translating it yields CASSLEAGGNTEAFF.

This clonotype came up a few times. The chain has TRBV15 and TRBJ2-5, with a weak D call TRBD2 (6 bases). The CDR3 spans 14 residues. CDR1 is LNHNV, CDR2 YYDKDF, per germline (reference sequence). V gave up 5 bases and J gave up 3 bases, with 13 bases separating them. CDR3 sequence (DNA): TGTGCCACCAGCGGACCGCGGGGCGAAGAGACCCAGTACTTC. This sequence encodes CATSGPRGEETQYF.

The chain has TRBV24-1 and TRBJ2-3; D assignment may be TRBD1 or TRBD2 (6 bases each). Germline lookup yields CDR1 KGHDR and CDR2 SFDVKD. The CDR3 loop spans 16 amino acids. The V end lost 3 bases, the J end lost 4 bases, and 16 bases lay between the germline ends. CDR3 bases: TGTGCCACCAGTGATCCCCAGGGGAGGTGGGCAGATACGCAGTATTTT. It translates to CATSDPQGRWADTQYF.

The genes are TRBV11-1 and TRBJ2-5; 8 nucleotides line up with TRBD2. This CDR3 contains 16 residues. In germline, CDR1 is SGHAT, CDR2 FQDESV (reference sequence). With 3 bases clipped from V and 1 base from J, the junction kept 7 bases outside the gene matches. The CDR3 DNA follows: TGTGCCAGCAGCTTCTCCGGGACTAGAGGCCAAGAGACCCAGTACTTC. Protein: CASSFSGTRGQETQYF.

Remarks on this clonotype: One junction end disagrees with the germline gene, perhaps due to a read error. The J gene is TRBJ2-4, the V gene TRBV20-1, with D maybe TRBD2 (5 bases). CDR3 length equals 13 residues. Germline V lookup: CDR1 DFQATT, CDR2 SNEGSKA (reference sequence). CDR3 protein: CSARGPLWNIQYF. The CDR3 DNA is TGCAGTGCGAGAGGGCCTCTGTGGAACATTCAGTACTTC.